What follows are 5 T cell receptor beta chains derived from one specimen sequenced in a study of CD8 T cells in Susac syndrome. It was with random hexamers that roughly 0.5 to 1 ug RNA was reverse transcribed. MiXCR was run by TCRdb on the immunoSEQ multiplex PCR reads, yielding one entry per CDR3 protein. The data contain fewer than 250,000 distinct CDR3 sequences, roughly 92% of them singletons. The sequencing input was CD4+ T cells from PBMCs. These receptor sequences come from a human donor in good health.

The genes are TRBV6-1 and TRBJ1-5; 7 bases line up with TRBD1. J lost 3 bases, V lost 6 bases, and 14 bases had no gene match. In germline, CDR1 is MNHNS, CDR2 SASEGT. CDR3 length: 17 amino acids. As DNA, the CDR3 is TGTGCCAGCAGCGAACACCTCGGACAGGCCTCCAATCAGCCCCAGCATTTT. This sequence encodes CASSEHLGQASNQPQHF.

V is TRBV1 and J is TRBJ1-2. TRBV1 is designated a pseudogene. CDR3 size: 16 residues. In DNA, the CDR3 is TGCACCAGCAGCCAAGTGTACAGTCATGGAACGCATGGCTACACCTTC. Residues: CTSSQVYSHGTHGYTF.

This clonotype appeared a single time. This rearrangement joins TRBV5-1 to TRBJ1-1, with D possibly matching TRBD1 (5 bases). V lost 7 bases and J 0 bases, leaving 10 bases between the germline ends. Germline CDR1 SGHRS, CDR2 YFSETQ. The CDR3 covers 13 residues. In DNA, the CDR3 is TGCGCCAGCCTTGGGGGGATGAACACTGAAGCTTTCTTT. Its translation: CASLGGMNTEAFF.

The chain recombines TRBV29-1 with TRBJ2-1; 9 nucleotides align to TRBD2. This CDR3 spans 15 amino acids. Germline loops: CDR1 SQVTM, CDR2 ANQGSEA. The ends lost 8 bases at V and 0 bases at J; junction bases unmatched: 8. CDR3 region: CSLSGGPSSYNEQFF. The CDR3 DNA reads as TGCAGCCTTAGCGGGGGCCCTAGCTCCTACAATGAGCAGTTCTTC.

The chain joins TRBV20-1 to TRBJ1-5, with a weak D call TRBD1 (6 bases). V was cut by 5 bases and J by 2 bases, with 16 bases left in between. The germline CDR1 and CDR2 sequences are DFQATT and SNEGSKA (reference sequence). CDR3 size: 15 residues. The DNA of the CDR3 is TGCAGTGCTCTCGGACAGAGACGCGGCAATCAGCCCCAGCATTTT. As protein: CSALGQRRGNQPQHF.